This T cell receptor (beta chain) was recovered during a study of cytomegalovirus exposure and HLA in healthy donors. General study results and limits: Rarity held for most TCR sequences, but there were some public TCRs that occurred in many donors.

V was shortened by 9 bases and J by 2 bases, with 16 bases between the two germline ends. Looked up from germline, CDR1 is MNHNY and CDR2 is SVGAGI (reference sequence). This CDR3 has 15 amino acids. In this sample, this clone turned up a few times. Its specificity is not known. The PCR was carried out with 60 Vbeta primers and 13 Jbeta primers. TCRdb keeps only in-frame clones here, not all; method: immunoSEQ multiplex PCR. The table shows 120,000 to 150,000 clones, with approximately 79% occurring only once. The chain uses TRBV6-6 and TRBJ2-2; D may be TRBD1 (5 bases). This receptor was obtained from a male donor in good health and CMV-seronegative. The sequencing input was PBMCs. The DNA of the CDR3 is TGTGCCAGACCCAGGGTTATACTAAACACCGGGGAGCTGTTTTTT. This sequence encodes CARPRVILNTGELFF.